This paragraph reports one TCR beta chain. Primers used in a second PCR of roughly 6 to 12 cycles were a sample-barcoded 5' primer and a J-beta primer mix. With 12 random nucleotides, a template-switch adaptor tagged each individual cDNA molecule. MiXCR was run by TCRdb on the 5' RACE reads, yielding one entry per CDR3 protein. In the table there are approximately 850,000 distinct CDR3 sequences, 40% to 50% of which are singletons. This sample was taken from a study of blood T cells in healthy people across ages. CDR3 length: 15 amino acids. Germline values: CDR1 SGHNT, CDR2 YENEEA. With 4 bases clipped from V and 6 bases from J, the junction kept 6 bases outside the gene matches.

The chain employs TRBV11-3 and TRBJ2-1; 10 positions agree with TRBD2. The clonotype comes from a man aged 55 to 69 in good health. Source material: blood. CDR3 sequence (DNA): TGTGCCAGCAGCTCCTTCAGCGGGGGGGTCAATGAGCAGTTCTTC. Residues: CASSSFSGGVNEQFF.